This T cell receptor (beta chain) was sequenced during a study of cytomegalovirus exposure and HLA in healthy donors. Primers for the PCR totalled 60 Vbeta and 13 Jbeta. Repertoires were generated with immunoSEQ multiplex PCR, while TCRdb's copy carries only in-frame clones and drops some. The profile shows tens of thousands of clones, roughly 76% of them singletons. CDR1 is SGHAT, CDR2 FQNNGV, per germline. This CDR3 spans 14 amino acids. Deletions cut 5 bases from V and 5 bases from J, with 10 bases between. Sample: PBMCs. The receptor comes from a woman aged 30 to 39 in good health and CMV-seropositive. The chain carries TRBV11-2 and TRBJ1-6; D may be TRBD1 (6 bases). The DNA of the CDR3 is TGTGCCAGCAGCATGGGACAAAATAATTCACCCCTCCACTTT. This sequence encodes CASSMGQNNSPLHF.